Listed below are T cell receptor beta chains from one sample, sequenced in a study of CD8 T cells in Susac syndrome. TCRdb recomputed calls from the immunoSEQ multiplex PCR reads with MiXCR, one row per CDR3 protein. The sample shows tens of thousands of distinct CDR3 sequences, about 95% of them seen only once. The sequenced sample was CD8+ T cells from PBMCs. These receptor sequences come from a human donor with multiple sclerosis. CDR3s include the opening cysteine and the closing phenylalanine or tryptophan. The order of the fields is D gene, V gene, J gene, clone size, CDR3 DNA, CDR3 protein. A D gene is named only where the DNA matches it firmly. Clone sizes are given selectively: once, few, many, or a class where the clone is expanded.

>TRBD2|TRBV27|TRBJ2-7|NA
TGTGCCAGCAGTCTTCGAGCGGGAGGGTCCTACGAGCAGTACTTC
CASSLRAGGSYEQYF
>TRBD2|TRBV29-1|TRBJ2-1|NA
TGCAGCCTTAGCGGGATCTACAATGAGCAGTTCTTC
CSLSGIYNEQFF
>NA|TRBV7-9|TRBJ2-1|NA
TGTGCCAGCAGCTTAGCCGACACCACCTACAATGAGCAGTTCTTC
CASSLADTTYNEQFF
>TRBD2|TRBV14|TRBJ2-1|NA
TGTGCCAGCAGCCGACTAGCGGGAGGACACGAGCAGTTCTTC
CASSRLAGGHEQFF
>NA|TRBV6-6|TRBJ1-2|NA
TGTGCCAGCAGTTACGTACAGCGGTACGGCTACACCTTC
CASSYVQRYGYTF
>NA|TRBV19|TRBJ2-2|NA
TGTGCCAGTAGTGGAATTCCCCCCACCGGGGAGCTGTTTTTT
CASSGIPPTGELFF
>TRBD2|TRBV30|TRBJ2-3|NA
TGTGCCTGGAGTGTACGCTTAGCGGGAGTTGCGGATACGCAGTATTTT
CAWSVRLAGVADTQYF
>NA|TRBV6-5|TRBJ1-2|NA
TGTGCCAGCAGTTACGCCGAGGGGGTTGACTATGGCTACACCTTC
CASSYAEGVDYGYTF
>TRBD2|TRBV20-1|TRBJ2-2|few
TGCAGTGCTGGGACTAGCGAGGCCGGGGAGCTGTTTTTT
CSAGTSEAGELFF
>NA|TRBV14|TRBJ2-2|NA
TGTGCCAGCAGCCAAGATTGGGGGGAGACCGGGGAGCTGTTTTTT
CASSQDWGETGELFF
>NA|TRBV11-2|TRBJ1-4|NA
TGTGCCAGCAGCCCACCTGGTACAGTAAGACCGTCGAATGAAAAACTGTTTTTT
CASSPPGTVRPSNEKLFF
>TRBD2|TRBV4-1|TRBJ2-7|NA
TGCGCCAGCAGCCAAGACGAGCGGGGGGGGCCCTACGAGCAGTACTTC
CASSQDERGGPYEQYF
>NA|TRBV4-1|TRBJ2-5|NA
TGCGCCAGCAGCCAGCAGGGGTCGGAGACCCAGTACTTC
CASSQQGSETQYF
>NA|TRBV29-1|TRBJ2-7|NA
TGCAGCGTCCAGGAGGCGGAAACCTACGAGCAGTACTTC
CSVQEAETYEQYF
>NA|TRBV27|TRBJ2-7|NA
TGTGCCAGCAGTTTTGGGACATACTACGAGCAGTACTTC
CASSFGTYYEQYF